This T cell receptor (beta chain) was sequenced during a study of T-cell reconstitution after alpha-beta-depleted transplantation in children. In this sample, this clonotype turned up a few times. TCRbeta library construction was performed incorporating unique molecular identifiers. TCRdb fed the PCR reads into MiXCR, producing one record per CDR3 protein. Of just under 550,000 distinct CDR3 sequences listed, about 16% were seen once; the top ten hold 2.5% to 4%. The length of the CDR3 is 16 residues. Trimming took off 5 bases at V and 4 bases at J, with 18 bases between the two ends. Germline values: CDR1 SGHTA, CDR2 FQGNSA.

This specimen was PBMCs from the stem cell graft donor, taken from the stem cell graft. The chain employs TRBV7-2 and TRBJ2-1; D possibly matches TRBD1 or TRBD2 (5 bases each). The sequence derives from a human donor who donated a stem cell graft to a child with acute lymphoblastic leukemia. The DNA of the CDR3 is TGTGCCAGCAGCCGACTCGGGGCGGGCTTATACAATGAGCAGTTCTTC. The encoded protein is CASSRLGAGLYNEQFF.